The rows below give T cell receptor beta chains drawn from one sample of a study of blood T cell repertoires in COVID-19. Libraries were prepared by immunoSEQ multiplex PCR; TCRdb keeps only in-frame clonotypes and omits some of them. The table has approximately 180,000 clones, more than 80% seen once. Sequencing was done on a sample of PBMCs or T cells enriched from blood (not recorded which). Source of these receptors: a man aged 40-49 years who had recovered from COVID-19. Both conserved end residues are trimmed from each CDR3. Fields, in order: J gene, clone size, D gene, V gene, CDR3 protein. A D gene is named only where the DNA matches it firmly. Where a row states a size, it is once, few, many or the class of an expanded clone; other rows omit it.

>TRBJ1-3|-|-|TRBV15
ATSSGTPNAIY
>TRBJ1-6|many|-|TRBV3-1/TRBV3-2
ASSHRGLGHSPLH
>TRBJ1-3|-|-|TRBV24-1
ATSIVRDTEGSSGNTIY
>TRBJ2-7|-|TRBD1|TRBV6-5
ASSHDRGLGEQY
>TRBJ1-2|-|-|TRBV28
ASNSDRAYGYT
>TRBJ1-1|-|-|TRBV6-5
ASSHNLNTEAF
>TRBJ2-6|-|-|TRBV2
ASNWGAGANVLT
>TRBJ2-3|-|-|TRBV5-1
ASSVRETDTQY
>TRBJ2-1|-|TRBD1|TRBV14
ASSQLGGPSYNEQF
>TRBJ2-7|-|-|TRBV5-1
ASSLTDEQY
>TRBJ2-5|-|TRBD2|TRBV2
ASRGGRLAAQETQY
>TRBJ1-6|-|-|TRBV28
ASTGRGYSPLH
>TRBJ1-4|-|-|TRBV9
ASSFTGANEKLF
>TRBJ2-2|-|TRBD2|TRBV5-1
ASSLAAGGPSGELF
>TRBJ1-2|-|TRBD1|TRBV7-9
ASSFQGLGTGRGYT
>TRBJ1-5|-|-|TRBV21-1
ASSKVPGQATRNLSNQPQH
>TRBJ2-5|-|-|TRBV9
ASSLEGDPETQY